This T cell receptor (beta chain) was recovered during a study of blood T cell repertoires in COVID-19. Study-level background: Sites in the United States, Italy and Spain provided acute and convalescent COVID-19 samples. PBMCs, B-cell-depleted T cells, or T cells provided the cDNA or gDNA that made up the material.

Germline lookup yields CDR1 WNHNN and CDR2 SYGVQD (reference sequence). There are 14 residues in the CDR3. With 3 bases removed from V and 3 bases from J, the gap between germline ends came to 10 bases. In the original processing: Amplification of reference gene primers provided the estimated nucleated cell counts. Generated by immunoSEQ multiplex PCR, the TCRdb table keeps only in-frame clones and is missing some. V and J calls and clone size are copied from that table; D and trimming were computed from the DNA. This sample has about 24,000 clones, with 80% to 90% found just once. The chain is built from TRBV10-1 and TRBJ2-3; possible D gene TRBD2, 5 bases. The TCR comes from a human donor with active COVID-19. The donor label of this sample is uncertain. Sequenced: peripheral blood. CDR3 DNA sequence: TGCGCCAGCAGTGATCGACTATTGACAGATACGCAGTATTTT. Translated: CASSDRLLTDTQYF.